The present entry profiles one T cell receptor beta chain with its context. The data derive from a study of monozygotic twins with inflammatory bowel disease. UMIs that included a 6-nucleotide sample barcode were added by template switching, which took place during cDNA synthesis. TCRdb reprocessed the 5' RACE reads, with one entry per CDR3 protein and no DNA. The record lists around 380,000 distinct CDR3 sequences, of which the ten most abundant hold approximately 2.3%. CDR1 DFQATT and CDR2 SNEGSKA come from the germline V gene (reference sequence). CDR3 size: 18 residues. Specimen: blood. This chain uses TRBV20-1 with TRBJ2-3; TCRdb proposes TRBD1, but this gene call is untestable without DNA. The source is a human donor with ulcerative colitis or Crohn's disease, or a healthy co-twin of an affected twin (not recorded which). CDR3 amino acids: CSARLHVPGTGGIDTQYF.